This TCR beta chain was documented in a study of radiotherapy plus CTLA-4 blockade in lung cancer. Study-wide context: Among all patients, roughly 19% showed objective responses, while 30% to 35% had disease control.

Profiling relied on immunoSEQ multiplex PCR, and the TCRdb table lists in-frame clones only, not all of them. The data hold fewer than 90,000 clones, with roughly four fifths observed a single time. It was focal radiation plus CTLA-4 blockade with ipilimumab that patients with chemo-refractory metastatic non-small-cell lung cancer received. The study, taken as a whole, reports: Together with interferon-beta, which increased in serum after radiation, early dynamic changes in blood T cell clones were reportedly the best predictors of response. Clones of tumor-derived TCRs expanded in blood after radiotherapy plus ipilimumab.

Points on this clone: The antigen is not known.

CDR1 is SGHNT, CDR2 YENEEA, per germline. J gave up 4 bases and V 5 bases, and 8 bases lay outside the gene matches. The CDR3 runs 15 residues. The receptor's source is a human donor with non-small cell lung cancer who had stable disease on radiotherapy plus ipilimumab. This specimen was peripheral blood, taken from a patient treated with radiotherapy plus ipilimumab. V and J are TRBV11-3 and TRBJ2-7, with TRBD1 identical over 10 bases. As DNA, the CDR3 is TGTGCCAGCAGCGCCACCGGGACAGGGGTGTACGAGCAGTACTTC. Translating it yields CASSATGTGVYEQYF.